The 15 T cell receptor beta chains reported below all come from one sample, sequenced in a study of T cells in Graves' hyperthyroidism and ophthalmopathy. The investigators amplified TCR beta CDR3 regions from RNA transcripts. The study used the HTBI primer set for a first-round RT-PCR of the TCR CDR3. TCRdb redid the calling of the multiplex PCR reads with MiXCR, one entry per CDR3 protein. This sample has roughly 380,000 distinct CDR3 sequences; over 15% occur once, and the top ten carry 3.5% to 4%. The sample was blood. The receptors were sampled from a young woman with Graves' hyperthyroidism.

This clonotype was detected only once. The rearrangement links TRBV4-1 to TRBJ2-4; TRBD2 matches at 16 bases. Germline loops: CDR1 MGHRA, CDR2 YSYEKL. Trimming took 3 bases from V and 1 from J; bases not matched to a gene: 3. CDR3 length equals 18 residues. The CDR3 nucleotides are TGCGCCAGCAGCCAGGGACTAGCGGGGGGGCGGGCCAAAAACATTCAGTACTTC. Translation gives CASSQGLAGGRAKNIQYF.

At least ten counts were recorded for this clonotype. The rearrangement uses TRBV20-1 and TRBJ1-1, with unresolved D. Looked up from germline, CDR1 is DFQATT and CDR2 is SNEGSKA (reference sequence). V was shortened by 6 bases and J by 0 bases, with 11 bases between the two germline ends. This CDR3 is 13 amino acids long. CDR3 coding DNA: TGCAGTGCGCCTACATTTATGAACACTGAAGCTTTCTTT. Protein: CSAPTFMNTEAFF.

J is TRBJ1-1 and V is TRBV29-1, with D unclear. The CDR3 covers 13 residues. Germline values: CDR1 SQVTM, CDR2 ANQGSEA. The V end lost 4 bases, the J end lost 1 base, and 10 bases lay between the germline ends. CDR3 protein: CSVVGLGNTEAFF. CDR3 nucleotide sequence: TGCAGCGTTGTAGGACTGGGGAACACTGAAGCTTTCTTT.

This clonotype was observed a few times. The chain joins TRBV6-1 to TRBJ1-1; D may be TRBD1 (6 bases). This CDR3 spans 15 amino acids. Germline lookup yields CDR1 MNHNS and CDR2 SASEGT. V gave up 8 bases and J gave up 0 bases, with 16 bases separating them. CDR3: CASGGRGVMNTEAFF. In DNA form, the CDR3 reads TGTGCCAGCGGGGGCCGAGGGGTCATGAACACTGAAGCTTTCTTT.

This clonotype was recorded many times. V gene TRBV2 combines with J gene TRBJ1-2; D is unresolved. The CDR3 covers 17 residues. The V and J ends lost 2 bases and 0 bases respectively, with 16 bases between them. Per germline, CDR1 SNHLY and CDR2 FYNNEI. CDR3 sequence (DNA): TGTGCCAGCAGTGAATCCCGATCCGGATCCTCTAACTATGGCTACACCTTC. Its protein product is CASSESRSGSSNYGYTF.

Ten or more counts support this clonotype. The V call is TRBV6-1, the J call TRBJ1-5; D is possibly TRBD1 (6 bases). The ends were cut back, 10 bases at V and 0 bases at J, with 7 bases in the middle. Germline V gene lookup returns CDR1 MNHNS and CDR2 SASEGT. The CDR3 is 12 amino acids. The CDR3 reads CATGDSNQPQHF. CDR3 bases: TGTGCCACAGGGGATAGCAATCAGCCCCAGCATTTT.

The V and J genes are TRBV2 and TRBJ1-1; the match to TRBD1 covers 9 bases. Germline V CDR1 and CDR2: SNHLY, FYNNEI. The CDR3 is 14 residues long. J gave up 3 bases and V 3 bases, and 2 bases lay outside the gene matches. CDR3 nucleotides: TGTGCCAGCAGTGAGACAGGGGGTGACACTGAAGCTTTCTTT. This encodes CASSETGGDTEAFF.

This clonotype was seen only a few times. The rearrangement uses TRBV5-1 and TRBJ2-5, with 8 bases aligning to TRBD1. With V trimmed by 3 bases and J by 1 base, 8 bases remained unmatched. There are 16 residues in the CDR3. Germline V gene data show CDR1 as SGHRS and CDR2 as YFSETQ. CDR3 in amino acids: CASSWGDRWTQETQYF. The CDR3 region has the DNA TGCGCCAGCAGCTGGGGGGACAGGTGGACCCAAGAGACCCAGTACTTC.

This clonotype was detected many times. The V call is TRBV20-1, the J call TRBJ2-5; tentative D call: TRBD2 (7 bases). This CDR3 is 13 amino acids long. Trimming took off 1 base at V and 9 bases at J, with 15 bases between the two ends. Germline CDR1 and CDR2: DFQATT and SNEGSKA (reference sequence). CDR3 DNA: TGCAGTGCTAGAGCCGCGGGGGCGTGGGCCCAGTACTTC. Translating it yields CSARAAGAWAQYF.

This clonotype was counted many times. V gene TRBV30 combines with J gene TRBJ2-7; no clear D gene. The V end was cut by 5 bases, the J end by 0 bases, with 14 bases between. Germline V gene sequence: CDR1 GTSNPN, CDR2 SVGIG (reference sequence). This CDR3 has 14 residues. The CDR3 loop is CAWAVTWDSYEQYF. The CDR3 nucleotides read TGTGCCTGGGCCGTTACCTGGGACTCCTACGAGCAGTACTTC.

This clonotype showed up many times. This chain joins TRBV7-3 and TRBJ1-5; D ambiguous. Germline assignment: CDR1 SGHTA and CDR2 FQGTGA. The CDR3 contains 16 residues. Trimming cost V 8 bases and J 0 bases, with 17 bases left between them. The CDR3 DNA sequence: TGTGCCAGCCACCAAAGAGGACGATATAGCAATCAGCCCCAGCATTTT. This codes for CASHQRGRYSNQPQHF.

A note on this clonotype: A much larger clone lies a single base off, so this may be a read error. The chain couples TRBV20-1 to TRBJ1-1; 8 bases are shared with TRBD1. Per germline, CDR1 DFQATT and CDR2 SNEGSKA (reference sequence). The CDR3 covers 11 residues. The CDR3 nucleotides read TGCAGGGGACAGGAGAACACTGAATCTTTCTTT. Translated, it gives CRGQENTESFF.

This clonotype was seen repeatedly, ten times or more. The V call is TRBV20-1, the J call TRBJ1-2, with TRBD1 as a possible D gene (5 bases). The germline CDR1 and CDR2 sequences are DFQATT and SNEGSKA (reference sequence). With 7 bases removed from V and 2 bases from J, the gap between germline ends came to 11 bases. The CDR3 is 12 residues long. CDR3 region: CSVYGGNYGYTF. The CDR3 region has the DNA TGCAGTGTCTACGGGGGGAACTATGGCTACACCTTC.

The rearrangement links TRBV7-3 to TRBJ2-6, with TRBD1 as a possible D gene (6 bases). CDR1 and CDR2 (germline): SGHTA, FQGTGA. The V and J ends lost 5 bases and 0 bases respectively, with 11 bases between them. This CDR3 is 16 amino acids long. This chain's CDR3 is CASSRTASSGANVLTF. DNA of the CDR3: TGTGCCAGCAGCCGGACAGCCTCCTCTGGGGCCAACGTCCTGACTTTC.

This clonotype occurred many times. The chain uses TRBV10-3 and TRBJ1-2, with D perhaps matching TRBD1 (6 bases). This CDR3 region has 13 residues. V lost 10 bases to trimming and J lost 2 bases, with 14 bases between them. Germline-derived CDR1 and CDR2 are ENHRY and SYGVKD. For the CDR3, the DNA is TGTGCCACCGCGCGGGGGGCCAACTATGGCTACACCTTC. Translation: CATARGANYGYTF.